This entry lists 16 T cell receptor beta chains sequenced from one sample in a study of shared clonotypes between healthy human individuals. Profiling relied on immunoSEQ multiplex PCR, and the TCRdb table lists in-frame clones only, not all of them. The data hold about 510,000 clones, with approximately 95% observed a single time. Specimen: naive CD4+ T cells sorted from blood. Specified subset: CD45RA+ positively selected. The receptors come from a woman in her 30s in good health.

The chain links TRBV13 to TRBJ1-2, with TRBD1 matching over 7 bases. Germline CDR1 is PRHDT and CDR2 is FYEKMQ (reference sequence). The CDR3 extends over 15 amino acids. V gave up 6 bases and J gave up 4 bases; unmatched junction bases: 11. The CDR3 bases are TGTGCCAGCAGTCTCCGGGACAGCCTTTCCTATGGCTACACCTTC. This gives the protein CASSLRDSLSYGYTF.

The V gene is TRBV28, the J gene TRBJ1-5, with D possibly matching TRBD1 (5 bases). CDR1 MDHEN and CDR2 SYDVKM come from the germline V gene. V was clipped by 5 bases and J by 3 bases, with 17 bases between them. The CDR3 is 16 amino acids. Here the CDR3 DNA reads TGTGCCAGCAGTCCCACGCCGGGACTTCTCAATCAGCCCCAGCATTTT. Protein product: CASSPTPGLLNQPQHF.

This rearrangement joins TRBV6-6 to TRBJ2-7, with 9 bases aligning to TRBD2. Per the germline V gene, CDR1 is MNHNY and CDR2 is SVGAGI (reference sequence). Germline trimming cut 10 bases from V and 6 bases from J; bases unmatched to any gene: 10. This CDR3 has 13 amino acids. The CDR3 DNA reads TGTGCCACCTGGGGTAGCGGGAGAGGCGAGCAGTACTTC. The encoded protein is CATWGSGRGEQYF.

The CDR3 DNA reads as TGTGCCTGGCAGACGAACACCGGGGAGCTGTTTTTT. Its protein is CAWQTNTGELFF. The genes are TRBV30 and TRBJ2-2, with no clear D. The CDR3 covers 12 residues. The V gene's germline CDR1 is GTSNPN and CDR2 SVGIG (reference sequence). Trimming removed 5 bases at V and 0 bases at J, with 4 bases between.

The chain carries TRBV5-5 and TRBJ2-2; 8 bases line up with TRBD2. The V gene end was trimmed by 2 bases and the J gene end by 5 bases; junction bases not matched to a gene: 5. The germline CDR1 and CDR2 sequences are SGHKS and YYEKEE (reference sequence). The CDR3 runs 15 residues. The CDR3 nucleotides read TGTGCCAGCAGCTTAGCGGGAGTAGGGACCGGGGAGCTGTTTTTT. It encodes CASSLAGVGTGELFF.

J is TRBJ2-7 and V is TRBV6-4; no definite D call. V dropped 5 bases and J dropped 5 bases, with 19 bases sitting between them. CDR1 is MRHNA and CDR2 is SNTAGT in the germline V gene. The CDR3 contains 15 residues. The CDR3 loop is CASSYPRTPLDEQYF. CDR3 nucleotides: TGTGCCAGCAGTTACCCTCGGACCCCACTCGACGAGCAGTACTTC.

This clone was observed a single time. As DNA, the CDR3 is TGTGCCAGCAGGGACAGCGAATTAGACTATGGCTACACCTTC. Amino acids: CASRDSELDYGYTF. V gene TRBV6-6 combines with J gene TRBJ1-2; possibly TRBD1 for D (6 bases). The CDR3 runs to 14 residues. Trimming took 6 bases from V and 3 from J, leaving 14 bases between them. In germline, CDR1 is MNHNY, CDR2 SVGAGI (reference sequence).

This chain uses TRBV4-1 with TRBJ1-5, with D unresolved. CDR1 and CDR2 (germline): MGHRA, YSYEKL. The CDR3 is 14 residues long. Trimming cost V 0 bases and J 3 bases, with 6 bases left between them. CDR3 DNA sequence: TGCGCCAGCAGCCAAGACGGATTCAATCAGCCCCAGCATTTT. This encodes CASSQDGFNQPQHF.

The chain employs TRBV19 and TRBJ1-2; tentative D call: TRBD1 (5 bases). This CDR3 has 12 residues. Germline CDR1 reads LNHDA; CDR2 reads SQIVND (reference sequence). Trimming stripped 3 bases from V and 8 bases from J, with 10 bases between. Here the CDR3 DNA reads TGTGCCAGTAGTATGAGGGGTTACGGCTACACCTTC. Protein: CASSMRGYGYTF.

This chain links TRBV28 with TRBJ2-1; 14 bases are a match to TRBD2. The germline gives CDR1 MDHEN, CDR2 SYDVKM. The junction had 8 bases not matched to a gene; V was cut back by 7 bases and J by 9 bases. The CDR3 is made up of 15 amino acids. CDR3 in amino acids: CASTPGLAGVGEQFF. The CDR3 DNA sequence: TGTGCCAGCACCCCGGGACTAGCGGGAGTCGGTGAGCAGTTCTTC.

This clone was recorded once. This chain links TRBV15 with TRBJ1-4; unclear D gene. The length of the CDR3 is 16 residues. V was clipped by 3 bases and J by 5 bases, with 16 bases between them. The germline gives CDR1 LNHNV, CDR2 YYDKDF (reference sequence). CDR3 nucleotides: TGTGCCACCAGCAGTGGAGTACAAGGGAGGAATGAAAAACTGTTTTTT. Amino acids: CATSSGVQGRNEKLFF.

This clone was observed a single time. The sample has other DNA sequences that encode this CDR3 too. The rearrangement joins TRBV5-1 to TRBJ2-5, with TRBD1 identical over 9 bases. This CDR3 has 14 residues. Trimming took 4 bases from V and 2 from J; bases not matched to a gene: 3. CDR1 is SGHRS and CDR2 is YFSETQ in the germline V gene. CDR3 DNA sequence: TGCGCCAGCAGCCTTGGGACAGGGCAAGAGACCCAGTACTTC. Protein product: CASSLGTGQETQYF.

The CDR3 bases are TGCGCCAGCAGCTTTGGGGACTCTATGAACGAGCAGTACTTC. Residues: CASSFGDSMNEQYF. J is TRBJ2-7 and V is TRBV5-1, with D possibly TRBD2 on 6 matching bases. In germline, CDR1 is SGHRS, CDR2 YFSETQ. This CDR3 comprises 14 residues. The V end was cut by 2 bases, the J end by 5 bases, with 14 bases between.

The chain recombines TRBV5-1 with TRBJ2-1; possible D gene TRBD2, 5 bases. Germline V gene data show CDR1 as SGHRS and CDR2 as YFSETQ. The ends were cut back, 0 bases at V and 8 bases at J, with 9 bases in the middle. The CDR3 spans 13 residues. The CDR3 DNA reads as TGCGCCAGCAGCTTGGCCATGAGGGATGAGCAGTTCTTC. Protein: CASSLAMRDEQFF.

This sequence joins TRBV28 and TRBJ1-2, with D hard to call. V was cut by 2 bases and J by 4 bases, with 8 bases left in between. The germline V gene has CDR1 MDHEN and CDR2 SYDVKM. CDR3 size: 13 residues. CDR3 nucleotides: TGTGCCAGCAGTTTAGGCCCTGCCTATGGCTACACCTTC. Encoded protein: CASSLGPAYGYTF.

The chain employs TRBV28 and TRBJ2-3, with D unresolved. Germline values: CDR1 MDHEN, CDR2 SYDVKM. V lost 7 bases and J 2 bases, leaving 13 bases between the germline ends. The CDR3 contains 14 residues. The CDR3 sequence is CASTTGGPTDTQYF. CDR3 DNA sequence: TGTGCCAGCACCACTGGTGGCCCCACAGATACGCAGTATTTT.